The clone carrying this TCR beta chain was seen more than once but under ten times. The source of the sample is a study of T cell repertoires in cytomegalovirus infection. Study at large: An indication of both CMV infection and matching HLA type came from public TCR beta signatures.

Using its own MiXCR run on the reads, TCRdb lists one record per CDR3 protein. The table has approximately 400,000 distinct CDR3 sequences, roughly 30% seen once; the top ten hold approximately 14%. CDR1 MGHRA and CDR2 YSYEKL come from the germline V gene. V shed 3 bases, J shed 6 bases, and the junction held 5 bases outside the gene matches. The CDR3 extends over 14 amino acids. This TCR derives from a human donor in good health (CMV status not recorded). Some clones in this sample may be carry-over from other donors' samples. The gene calls are TRBV4-1 and TRBJ1-5, with 7 bases fitting TRBD1. The sequencing sample was made of PBMCs. The CDR3 sequence: CASSQLQGRQPQHF. DNA of the CDR3: TGCGCCAGCAGCCAGCTACAGGGGCGTCAGCCCCAGCATTTT.